This passage covers 25 T cell receptor beta chains from one sample sequenced in a study of cytomegalovirus exposure and HLA in healthy donors. The PCR was carried out with 60 Vbeta primers and 13 Jbeta primers. Repertoires were generated with immunoSEQ multiplex PCR, while TCRdb's copy carries only in-frame clones and drops some. The table includes 70,000 to 90,000 clones, about 66% detected once. Sample: PBMCs. These receptor sequences come from a man aged 35-49 years in good health and CMV-seropositive.

CDR3 in amino acids: CASSWGSAGTGLETQYF. CDR3 sequence (DNA): TGTGCCAGCAGCTGGGGGTCGGCCGGGACAGGGCTGGAGACCCAGTACTTC. This chain links TRBV5-8 with TRBJ2-5; 9 bases are a match to TRBD1. CDR1 is SGHTS, CDR2 YDEGEE, per germline. V shed 3 bases and J 5 bases; nucleotides not matched to a gene: 14. The CDR3 covers 17 residues.

V is TRBV30 and J is TRBJ1-1; tentatively, D is TRBD1 (6 bases). The germline gives CDR1 GTSNPN, CDR2 SVGIG (reference sequence). The CDR3 consists of 15 residues. V lost 1 base and J 7 bases, leaving 19 bases between the germline ends. The CDR3 sequence is CAWSGDRRPPGEAFF. The CDR3 coding sequence is TGTGCCTGGAGTGGAGACAGGCGGCCTCCAGGTGAAGCTTTCTTT.

The chain has TRBV2 and TRBJ1-4, with 7 positions matching TRBD1. J was trimmed by 4 bases and V by 6 bases; bases with no gene match: 8. The CDR3 runs 15 residues. CDR1 SNHLY and CDR2 FYNNEI come from the germline V gene. The CDR3 sequence is CASRPDRVVNEKLFF. In DNA, the CDR3 is TGTGCCAGCAGGCCAGACAGGGTGGTTAATGAAAAACTGTTTTTT.

The V call is TRBV7-8, the J call TRBJ1-2; the match to TRBD1 covers 10 bases. CDR1 is SGHVS, CDR2 FQNEAQ, per germline. The CDR3 extends over 14 amino acids. Unmatched junction bases numbered 8, after V lost 5 bases and J lost 8 bases. CDR3 DNA sequence: TGTGCCAGCAGCCAAGGGACAGGGGAGAGCGGCTACACCTTC. Amino acids: CASSQGTGESGYTF.

This sequence joins TRBV9 and TRBJ1-4, with 7 bases identical to TRBD1. The CDR3 totals 16 residues. V shed 4 bases and J 0 bases; nucleotides not matched to a gene: 6. The germline V gene encodes CDR1 SGDLS and CDR2 YYNGEE. The CDR3 is CASSRGTAATNEKLFF. The CDR3 DNA follows: TGTGCCAGCAGCCGAGGGACAGCTGCAACTAATGAAAAACTGTTTTTT.

The CDR3 spells CASSAGQFNYGYTF. The CDR3 DNA sequence: TGTGCCAGCAGCGCCGGACAGTTTAACTATGGCTACACCTTC. The chain uses TRBV9 and TRBJ1-2, with D possibly TRBD1 on 6 matching bases. CDR1 and CDR2 (germline): SGDLS, YYNGEE. V was clipped by 3 bases and J by 1 base, with 10 bases between them. The CDR3 consists of 14 residues.

This chain joins TRBV9 and TRBJ2-1; 8 bases line up with TRBD2. The trim removed 0 bases at V and 2 bases at J, leaving 1 base unmatched. CDR1 SGDLS and CDR2 YYNGEE come from the germline V gene. The CDR3 has 15 residues. CDR3 sequence: CASSVAGLAYNEQFF. Written as DNA, the CDR3 is TGTGCCAGCAGCGTAGCGGGACTAGCCTACAATGAGCAGTTCTTC.

The chain carries TRBV11-2 and TRBJ1-2, with D maybe TRBD1 (5 bases). Trimming removed 1 base at V and 3 bases at J, with 12 bases between. This CDR3 comprises 15 residues. Germline values: CDR1 SGHAT, CDR2 FQNNGV. DNA for the CDR3: TGTGCCAGCAGCTTAGTTCCCAGGGCGGACTATGGCTACACCTTC. Translated: CASSLVPRADYGYTF.

This clone was seen more than once but under ten times. This sequence joins TRBV6-5 and TRBJ2-5, with D possibly matching TRBD1 (6 bases). The germline CDR1 and CDR2 sequences are MNHEY and SVGAGI. The CDR3 has 13 residues. The V gene lost 5 bases and the J gene lost 5 bases, with 12 bases spanning the gap. Here the CDR3 reads CASSNTGWETQYF. The CDR3 DNA sequence: TGTGCCAGCAGTAACACAGGGTGGGAGACCCAGTACTTC.

This chain joins TRBV28 and TRBJ1-1; 8 bases agree with TRBD1. CDR3 length: 15 residues. The germline V gene encodes CDR1 MDHEN and CDR2 SYDVKM. The J segment lost 1 base and the V segment lost 2 bases, leaving 3 bases of the junction unmatched. The CDR3 nucleotides are TGTGCCAGCAGTTTAACAGGGGGGGAGAACACTGAAGCTTTCTTT. It specifies CASSLTGGENTEAFF.

This chain uses TRBV6-5 with TRBJ2-3; TRBD1 agrees at 7 bases. J gave up 5 bases and V 6 bases, and 8 bases lay outside the gene matches. CDR1 and CDR2 (germline): MNHEY, SVGAGI. This CDR3 region has 14 residues. CDR3 sequence reads: CASSQTGSQDTQYF. DNA for the CDR3: TGTGCCAGCAGCCAGACAGGGTCGCAAGATACGCAGTATTTT.

This clone was seen only a few times. The chain has TRBV5-6 and TRBJ2-5, with TRBD2 matching 8 bases. The CDR3 length is 18 residues. J was trimmed by 0 bases and V by 5 bases; bases with no gene match: 15. Germline V gene data show CDR1 as SGHDT and CDR2 as YYEEEE. CDR3 DNA sequence: TGTGCCAGCAGAAGTGGGGCAGAGACTAGCGAGTACCAAGAGACCCAGTACTTC. Its protein product is CASRSGAETSEYQETQYF.

V usage is TRBV7-9 and J usage is TRBJ1-3; 9 nucleotides line up with TRBD1. From germline, CDR1 is SEHNR and CDR2 FQNEAQ (reference sequence). V was pared by 4 bases and J by 0 bases, with 7 bases of the junction left unmatched. This CDR3 comprises 17 residues. Written as DNA, the CDR3 is TGTGCCAGCAGCTGGGTGGGACAGGGCTTCTCTGGAAACACCATATATTTT. As protein: CASSWVGQGFSGNTIYF.

The chain employs TRBV2 and TRBJ2-1; TRBD1 is a possible D gene (6 bases). The CDR3 runs 13 residues. V lost 7 bases and J 5 bases, leaving 12 bases between the germline ends. CDR1 SNHLY and CDR2 FYNNEI come from the germline V gene. CDR3 residues: CASTGQRDNEQFF. The CDR3 DNA reads TGTGCCAGCACCGGACAGCGAGACAATGAGCAGTTCTTC.

V gene TRBV7-2 combines with J gene TRBJ2-7; weak D call: TRBD2 (5 bases). The CDR3 extends over 14 amino acids. V was shortened by 5 bases and J by 7 bases, with 18 bases between the two germline ends. Germline V CDR1 and CDR2: SGHTA, FQGNSA. The CDR3 nucleotides read TGTGCCAGCAGCCTTAACGCCAGGTCGGGGGAGCAGTACTTC. Its translation is CASSLNARSGEQYF. The entire variable domain, with the rest obtained from reference TRBV7-2 and TRBJ2-7, is as follows: GAGVSQSPSNKVTEKGKDVELRCDPISGHTALYWYRQSLGQGLEFLIYFQGNSAPDKSGLPSDRFSAERTGGSVSTLTIQRTQQEDSAVYLCASSLNARSGEQYFGPGTRLTVT.

The gene calls are TRBV5-1 and TRBJ2-1, with TRBD2 identical over 7 bases. V trimming: 4 bases; J trimming: 7 bases; junction bases outside the gene matches: 11. This CDR3 has 15 amino acids. Looked up from germline, CDR1 is SGHRS and CDR2 is YFSETQ. The CDR3 here is CASSLQLARLNEQFF. For the CDR3, the DNA is TGCGCCAGCAGCCTTCAACTAGCGCGGCTGAATGAGCAGTTCTTC. Drawing the rest from reference TRBV5-1 and TRBJ2-1, the complete variable domain is KAGVTQTPRYLIKTRGQQVTLSCSPISGHRSVSWYQQTPGQGLQFLFEYFSETQRNKGNFPGRFSGRQFSNSRSEMNVSTLELGDSALYLCASSLQLARLNEQFFGPGTRLTVL.

The gene calls are TRBV7-9 and TRBJ1-2; possible D gene TRBD1, 6 bases. The germline gives CDR1 SEHNR, CDR2 FQNEAQ (reference sequence). CDR3 length equals 17 residues. Trimming left V 5 bases short and J 10 bases short, with 29 bases between. This chain's CDR3 is CASSPTTTAGVLGVYTF. CDR3 nucleotide sequence: TGTGCCAGCAGCCCCACAACTACTGCAGGGGTCCTAGGTGTCTACACCTTC.

V gene TRBV2 combines with J gene TRBJ2-2, with 9 bases fitting TRBD2. After removal of 2 bases from V and 6 bases from J, the junction contained 4 bases not matched to a gene. The germline V gene has CDR1 SNHLY and CDR2 FYNNEI. The CDR3 runs 15 residues. The CDR3 reads CASSELAGVPGELFF. The CDR3 coding sequence is TGTGCCAGCAGTGAATTAGCGGGGGTACCCGGGGAGCTGTTTTTT.

The rearrangement links TRBV6-5 to TRBJ2-7; 8 nucleotides line up with TRBD2. V lost 3 bases to trimming and J lost 6 bases; unmatched junction nucleotides: 13. The germline gives CDR1 MNHEY, CDR2 SVGAGI. The CDR3 spans 16 residues. CDR3 nucleotides: TGTGCCAGCAGTTATAGTCGGGAGCGGGGGAACACCGAGCAGTACTTC. Translating gives CASSYSRERGNTEQYF.

This clone was detected a few times. J is TRBJ1-2 and V is TRBV2; weak D call: TRBD1 (6 bases). In germline, CDR1 is SNHLY, CDR2 FYNNEI. The CDR3 runs 14 residues. Trimming took off 3 bases at V and 7 bases at J, with 15 bases between the two ends. The CDR3 DNA sequence: TGTGCCAGCAGTGAGGCAGGGGCGCCGAGTGGCTACACCTTC. As protein: CASSEAGAPSGYTF.

J is TRBJ1-2 and V is TRBV30; D remains ambiguous. The CDR3 is made up of 14 amino acids. The V gene lost 5 bases and the J gene lost 4 bases, with 17 bases spanning the gap. CDR1 and CDR2 from the germline V gene are GTSNPN and SVGIG (reference sequence). The CDR3 is CAWVSWEVGYGYTF. The CDR3 DNA reads TGTGCCTGGGTTTCCTGGGAGGTGGGCTATGGCTACACCTTC. Filled out from reference TRBV30 and TRBJ1-2, the complete variable domain reads SQTIHQWPATLVQPVGSPLSLECTVEGTSNPNLYWYRQAAGRGLQLLFYSVGIGQISSEVPQNLSASRPQDRQFILSSKKLLLSDSGFYLCAWVSWEVGYGYTFGSGTRLTVV.

This clone was observed a single time. The chain carries TRBV7-6 and TRBJ2-5, with a tentative D call TRBD1 (5 bases). The CDR3 has 15 amino acids. With 2 bases removed from V and 2 bases from J, the gap between germline ends came to 12 bases. Germline CDR1 SGHVS, CDR2 FNYEAQ. In DNA, the CDR3 is TGTGCCAGCAGCTTACTCCCAGGGTGGCAAGAGACCCAGTACTTC. It specifies CASSLLPGWQETQYF.

V gene TRBV5-1 combines with J gene TRBJ2-1; maybe TRBD2 (7 bases). V lost 3 bases and J lost 8, with 15 bases in between. Germline CDR1 is SGHRS and CDR2 is YFSETQ. The CDR3 runs 14 residues. The CDR3 coding sequence is TGCGCCAGCAGCTCACATAGGGGGGGGGATGAGCAGTTCTTC. This translates into CASSSHRGGDEQFF.

This clone has just one count. The chain is built from TRBV11-1 and TRBJ1-1; D perhaps matches TRBD1 (5 bases). This CDR3 is built from 14 residues. V was pared by 6 bases and J by 4 bases, with 15 bases between. CDR1 is SGHAT, CDR2 FQDESV, per germline (reference sequence). In nucleotides, the CDR3 is TGTGCCAGCAGTCCTACGCCGGGGGGCACTGAAGCTTTCTTT. Translated, it gives CASSPTPGGTEAFF.

The chain uses TRBV29-1 and TRBJ1-4; D possibly corresponds to TRBD1 (6 bases). Trimming stripped 7 bases from V and 5 bases from J, with 11 bases between. Germline V gene sequence: CDR1 SQVTM, CDR2 ANQGSEA. The length of the CDR3 is 12 residues. In DNA form, the CDR3 reads TGCAGCGGAGGACAGTCAAATGAAAAACTGTTTTTT. Its protein product is CSGGQSNEKLFF.